This note documents a single TCR beta chain sequence. Its antigen remains unidentified. Survey-level resolution applied to immunoSEQ assay v3.0. Only in-frame clones appear in the TCRdb table, and some are missing; sequencing was by immunoSEQ multiplex PCR. The sample includes over 20,000 clones, about 88% seen only once; the top ten take roughly 4%. This sample stems from a study of long-term antiretroviral therapy in people with HIV. Germline-derived CDR1 and CDR2 are SGDLS and YYNGEE. CDR3 length: 15 amino acids. Trimming shortened V by 4 bases and J by 3 bases, and 14 bases separated the two germline ends. Study-level findings and limits: Specimens of blood were obtained during about 2003 to 2018, possibly under older ART regimens.

The starting material was unsorted PBMCs, obtained 1.9 years after starting antiretroviral therapy. The clonotype was recovered from a woman aged 25 to 39 with HIV. The chain combines TRBV9 with TRBJ1-5; possibly TRBD1 for D (6 bases). The CDR3 DNA is TGTGCCAGCAGCAAGGGGGGTCTAATCAATCAGCCCCAGCATTTT. Its protein product is CASSKGGLINQPQHF.